The 14 T cell receptor beta chains presented below share a single source sample, sequenced in a study of blood T cell repertoires in COVID-19. Clones were sequenced by immunoSEQ multiplex PCR, and TCRdb holds only the in-frame ones, with some missing. The sample holds some 260,000 clones, 88% seen once. The source material was peripheral blood. The receptors come from an older man with acute or convalescent COVID-19.

The chain employs TRBV7-3 and TRBJ2-2; tentative D call: TRBD1 (5 bases). There are 15 residues in the CDR3. CDR1 is SGHTA, CDR2 FQGTGA, per germline. V lost 2 bases and J lost 5, with 12 bases in between. CDR3 DNA sequence: TGTGCCAGCAGCTTAGGGGCAGGTGTTACCGGGGAGCTGTTTTTT. This encodes CASSLGAGVTGELFF.

This clone was seen just once. The rearrangement uses TRBV6-2 or TRBV6-3 and TRBJ1-1; 7 nucleotides match TRBD1. The CDR3 extends over 15 amino acids. Per germline, CDR1 MNHEY and CDR2 SVGEGT. The junction had 9 bases not matched to a gene; V was cut back by 4 bases and J by 4 bases. CDR3 region: CASSFAHRGGTEAFF. The CDR3 DNA reads as TGTGCCAGCAGTTTTGCCCACAGGGGAGGCACTGAAGCTTTCTTT.

This chain connects TRBV6-2 or TRBV6-3 to TRBJ1-2; the D is unclear. V was shortened by 3 bases and J by 4 bases, with 12 bases between the two germline ends. Germline CDR1 is MNHEY and CDR2 is SVGEGT. The length of the CDR3 is 14 residues. CDR3 nucleotides: TGTGCCAGCAGTTATCGATACGACTCCTATGGCTACACCTTC. This sequence encodes CASSYRYDSYGYTF.

The chain links TRBV9 to TRBJ2-3, with 12 positions matching TRBD2. The CDR3 is 15 amino acids. J lost 9 bases, V lost 3 bases, and 8 bases had no gene match. Germline V gene sequence: CDR1 SGDLS, CDR2 YYNGEE. CDR3 in DNA: TGTGCCAGCAGCGCGGGACTAGCGGGTGGGCTCACGCAGTATTTT. It specifies CASSAGLAGGLTQYF.

The rearrangement joins TRBV27 to TRBJ2-5, with 9 bases that match TRBD2. V was clipped by 4 bases and J by 9 bases; unmatched bases: 9. There are 14 residues in the CDR3. Germline-derived CDR1 and CDR2 are MNHEY and SMNVEV (reference sequence). The DNA of the CDR3 is TGTGCCAGCAGTTCCAATGGGCTAGCGGGACCCCAGTACTTC. It translates to CASSSNGLAGPQYF.

The chain couples TRBV9 to TRBJ1-2, with 7 bases fitting TRBD1. The CDR3 has 14 residues. J lost 4 bases, V lost 4 bases, and 7 bases had no gene match. Germline lookup yields CDR1 SGDLS and CDR2 YYNGEE. In nucleotides, the CDR3 is TGTGCCAGCAGCATCCAGGGACAGTTCTATGGCTACACCTTC. This sequence encodes CASSIQGQFYGYTF.

The chain recombines TRBV7-3 with TRBJ2-2; no clear D gene. Germline CDR1 reads SGHTA; CDR2 reads FQGTGA. The V end was cut by 5 bases, the J end by 0 bases, with 4 bases between. This CDR3 is 13 amino acids long. CDR3 bases: TGTGCCAGCAGCCTATCGAACACCGGGGAGCTGTTTTTT. As protein: CASSLSNTGELFF. The complete variable domain, with remaining parts taken from reference TRBV7-3 and TRBJ2-2, reads GAGVSQTPSNKVTEKGKYVELRCDPISGHTALYWYRQSLGQGPEFLIYFQGTGAADDSGLPNDRFFAVRPEGSVSTLKIQRTERGDSAVYLCASSLSNTGELFFGEGSRLTVL.

This chain links TRBV20-1 with TRBJ1-6; 7 bases align to TRBD1. CDR1 DFQATT and CDR2 SNEGSKA come from the germline V gene (reference sequence). The V and J ends lost 3 bases and 8 bases, in that order; junction bases with no gene match: 10. CDR3 length: 15 residues. CDR3 in DNA: TGCAGTGCTAGTAAAGGGACAGCCTCCTATTCACCCCTCCACTTT. Translation gives CSASKGTASYSPLHF.

This chain connects TRBV11-2 to TRBJ1-1; D is unresolved. Germline loops: CDR1 SGHAT, CDR2 FQNNGV. This CDR3 is built from 13 residues. Between the trimmed V and J ends, which lost 5 bases and 6 bases, there was a span of 13 bases. The CDR3 DNA sequence: TGTGCCAGCAGCGCTTTACGGAGGGCTGAAGCTTTCTTT. Its translation: CASSALRRAEAFF.

This clone was seen a single time. CDR3 sequence (DNA): TGTGCCAGCAGTTACCAGGTGAACACTGAAGCTTTCTTT. Translating gives CASSYQVNTEAFF. The rearrangement joins TRBV6-6 to TRBJ1-1; no reliable D call. CDR3 length: 13 amino acids. CDR1 MNHNY and CDR2 SVGAGI come from the germline V gene (reference sequence). The V end was cut by 2 bases, the J end by 0 bases, with 4 bases between.

This clone was found once. CDR3 nucleotides: TGTGCCAGCAGCTTAGAGCCCTTCGAGAATTCACCCCTCCACTTT. It translates to CASSLEPFENSPLHF. The chain couples TRBV7-9 to TRBJ1-6; D gene ambiguous. The CDR3 extends over 15 amino acids. Germline CDR1 and CDR2: SEHNR and FQNEAQ (reference sequence). Deletions cut 1 base from V and 7 bases from J, with 11 bases between.

The V and J genes are TRBV10-3 and TRBJ1-1; D is perhaps TRBD1 (5 bases). The V and J ends lost 10 bases and 1 base respectively, with 16 bases between them. CDR3 length: 14 amino acids. CDR1 is ENHRY, CDR2 SYGVKD, per germline. The CDR3 spells CATRKLTENTEAFF. In nucleotides, the CDR3 is TGTGCCACCCGGAAATTGACAGAGAACACTGAAGCTTTCTTT.

There are a few counts of this clone. V is TRBV4-1 and J is TRBJ1-2; 8 bases match TRBD1. Looked up from germline, CDR1 is MGHRA and CDR2 is YSYEKL. J gave up 7 bases and V 1 base, and 8 bases lay outside the gene matches. The CDR3 sequence is 15 residues long. This CDR3 reads CASSQAFQGAAGYTF. CDR3 nucleotides: TGCGCCAGCAGCCAAGCGTTCCAGGGGGCAGCTGGCTACACCTTC.

The V gene is TRBV25-1, the J gene TRBJ1-2, with 9 bases lining up with TRBD1. V lost 4 bases, J lost 4 bases, and 4 bases stayed unmatched. CDR3 length equals 14 residues. The germline CDR1 and CDR2 sequences are MGHDK and SYGVNS. The CDR3 reads CASSGDRDLYGYTF. CDR3 coding DNA: TGTGCCAGCAGTGGGGACAGGGACCTCTATGGCTACACCTTC.